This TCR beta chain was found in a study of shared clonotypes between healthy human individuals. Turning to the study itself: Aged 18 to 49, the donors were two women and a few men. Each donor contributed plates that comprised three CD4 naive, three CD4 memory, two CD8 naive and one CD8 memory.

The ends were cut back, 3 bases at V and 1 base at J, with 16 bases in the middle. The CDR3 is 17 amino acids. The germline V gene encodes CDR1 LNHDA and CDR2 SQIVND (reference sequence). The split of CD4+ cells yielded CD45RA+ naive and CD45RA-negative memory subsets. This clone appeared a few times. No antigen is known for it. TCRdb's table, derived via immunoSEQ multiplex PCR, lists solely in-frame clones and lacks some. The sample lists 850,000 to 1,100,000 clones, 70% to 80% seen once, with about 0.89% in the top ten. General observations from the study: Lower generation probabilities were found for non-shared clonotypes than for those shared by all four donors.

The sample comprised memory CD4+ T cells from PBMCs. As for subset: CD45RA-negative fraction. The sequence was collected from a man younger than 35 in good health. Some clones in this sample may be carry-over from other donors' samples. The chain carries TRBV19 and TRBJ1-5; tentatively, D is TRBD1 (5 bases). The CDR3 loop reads CASSIRQTQWSNQPQHF. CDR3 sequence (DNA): TGTGCCAGTAGTATTAGACAGACCCAGTGGAGCAATCAGCCCCAGCATTTT. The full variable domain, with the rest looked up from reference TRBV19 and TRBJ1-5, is DGGITQSPKYLFRKEGQNVTLSCEQNLNHDAMYWYRQDPGQGLRLIYYSQIVNDFQKGDIAEGYSVSREKKESFPLTVTSAQKNPTAFYLCASSIRQTQWSNQPQHFGDGTRLSIL.